Listed below are T cell receptor beta chains from one sample, sequenced in a study of shared clonotypes between healthy human individuals. Some clones are missing from TCRdb's copy, which holds only in-frame ones; the method was immunoSEQ multiplex PCR. The sample yields hundreds of thousands of clones, around 80% seen once. Sequenced sample: PBMCs. These receptors were taken from a woman aged 40 to 50 in good health. Some clones in this sample may be carry-over from other donors' samples. The CDR3 runs from the conserved cysteine through the conserved F or W. The D gene is left open where the match is weak. Clone size is not always given. Where it is, it says once, few, many or a class for expanded clones.

clone_size j_call v_call d_call cdr3_aa cdr3_nt
- TRBJ1-1 TRBV7-8 - CASSRQPNTEAFF TGTGCCAGCAGCCGTCAGCCGAACACTGAAGCTTTCTTT
once TRBJ2-2 TRBV5-1 TRBD2 CASSLGTSGVGTGELFF TGCGCCAGCAGCTTGGGAACTAGCGGGGTCGGCACCGGGGAGCTGTTTTTT
- TRBJ2-2 TRBV9 - CASSVDSFNTGELFF TGTGCCAGCAGCGTGGACAGTTTTAACACCGGGGAGCTGTTTTTT
- TRBJ1-2 TRBV28 TRBD1 CASTPGTVYGYTF TGTGCCAGCACCCCAGGGACAGTTTATGGCTACACCTTC
- TRBJ1-2 TRBV7-2 - CASSFSDYGYTF TGTGCCAGCAGCTTTTCGGACTATGGCTACACCTTC
- TRBJ2-3 TRBV28 - CASSYGTSGVDTQYF TGTGCCAGCAGTTACGGGACAAGCGGCGTCGATACGCAGTATTTT
- TRBJ2-7 TRBV7-2 - CASSLEGTYSYEQYF TGTGCCAGCAGCTTAGAGGGGACATACTCCTACGAGCAGTACTTC
many TRBJ1-1 TRBV29-1 - CSVAVGTEAFF TGCAGCGTTGCCGTCGGGACTGAAGCTTTCTTT
- TRBJ2-1 TRBV2 TRBD2 CASSVRRAGGRNNEQFF TGTGCCAGCAGCGTTCGGCGAGCGGGAGGGAGGAACAATGAGCAGTTCTTC
- TRBJ1-1 TRBV29-1 - CSVAPGAITEAFF TGCAGCGTTGCTCCCGGGGCAATAACTGAAGCTTTCTTT
- TRBJ1-1 TRBV2 - CASSVEGPNTEAFF TGTGCCAGCAGTGTGGAGGGCCCTAACACTGAAGCTTTCTTT
few TRBJ1-3 TRBV19 - CASCRANTIYF TGTGCCAGTTGCAGAGCGAACACCATATATTTT
- TRBJ1-2 TRBV27 - CASTPRPGIVYGYTF TGTGCCAGCACTCCCCGGCCAGGAATAGTCTATGGCTACACCTTC
- TRBJ2-7 TRBV28 TRBD2 CASLSGGTAWDEQYF TGTGCCAGCTTATCCGGGGGGACCGCTTGGGACGAGCAGTACTTC
- TRBJ1-2 TRBV5-1 TRBD1 CASSSGTGLGYGYTF TGCGCCAGCAGCTCCGGGACAGGGTTAGGCTATGGCTACACCTTC
- TRBJ2-1 TRBV9 TRBD1 CASRAGTVPNEQFF TGTGCCAGCAGGGCCGGGACAGTGCCCAATGAGCAGTTCTTC